This TCR beta chain is from a study of response to subunit inactivated influenza vaccine. Findings and caveats of the study: Each seasonal flu vaccination may recruit only limited new T cells, authors suggested.

Germline CDR1 and CDR2: ENHRY and SYGVKD. The CDR3 runs 15 residues. Trimming took 0 bases from V and 5 from J; bases not matched to a gene: 5. This clonotype was counted at least ten times. The antigen remains undetermined. MiXCR, applied by TCRdb to the RT-PCR reads, yields one record per CDR3 protein. The sample lists more than 450,000 distinct CDR3 sequences, about 11% occurring once. The same data also went into a second study, on T cells expressing NK-cell markers. From that second work: Researchers built TCR beta cDNA using 5'RACE template switching with UMIs. CD3+CD56+NKG2C+, CD3+CD56+NKG2C- and CD3+CD56-NKG2C+ T cells, once sorted, supplied the TCR beta repertoires. The share of CD8+ T cells held by dominant NKG2C+ clonotypes was about 1.0-7.5% in about six donors. Researchers report these clonotypes also headed the CD3+CD56-NKG2C+ fraction in a few donors.

The TCR originated in a man aged 50-60 years who received an inactivated influenza vaccine. Sequences were derived from PBMCs from blood, sampled on the day of vaccination. This chain links TRBV10-3 with TRBJ2-7, with 9 bases aligning to TRBD1. The CDR3: CAISESTQGAHEQYF. DNA of the CDR3: TGTGCCATCAGTGAGTCGACACAGGGGGCCCACGAGCAGTACTTC.